The rows below give T cell receptor beta chains drawn from one sample of a study of cytomegalovirus exposure and HLA in healthy donors. The repertoire was sequenced with immunoSEQ multiplex PCR; TCRdb's copy has only in-frame clones and lacks some. The data hold roughly 120,000 clones, with 86% observed a single time. Source material: PBMCs. These receptors were taken from a young man in good health and CMV-seronegative. The CDR3 runs from the conserved cysteine through the conserved F or W. A D gene is named only where the DNA matches it firmly. The size entry is marked missing in some rows and otherwise reads once, few, many or a size class.

>15|-|-|TRBJ1-2|TRBV27
TGTGCCAGCAGTTTATCGAACGGGGTAAGGAATGGCTACACCTTC
CASSLSNGVRNGYTF
>13|-|-|TRBJ2-4|TRBV15
TGTGCCACCAGCAGAGATCGCGAGGTACTTCAGTACTTC
CATSRDREVLQYF
>11|-|-|TRBJ1-1|TRBV6-1
TGTGCCAGCAAATGGACTGCAGAAGCTTTCTTT
CASKWTAEAFF
>13|-|-|TRBJ2-2|TRBV11-3
TGTGCCAGCAGCTTCCGGAACACCGGGGAGCTGTTTTTT
CASSFRNTGELFF
>15|-|-|TRBJ1-2|TRBV5-1
TGCGCCAGCAGCTTGGATGGGGGGGTTAACTATGGCTACACCTTC
CASSLDGGVNYGYTF
>17|TRBD1|once|TRBJ1-1|TRBV7-9
TGTGCCAGCAGCTCAGAGATGGGACAGCCATGGAACACTGAAGCTTTCTTT
CASSSEMGQPWNTEAFF
>13|-|-|TRBJ1-2|TRBV30
TGTGCCTGGAGTGTACAAACTAACTATGGCTACACCTTC
CAWSVQTNYGYTF
>13|-|-|TRBJ1-2|TRBV7-8
TGTGCCAGCAGCACGGGCCCAGGAGGCGGCTACACCTTC
CASSTGPGGGYTF
>14|TRBD1|-|TRBJ1-1|TRBV6-5
TGTGCCAGCAGTCGACAGGGGTCAAGAACTGAAGCTTTCTTT
CASSRQGSRTEAFF
>15|-|-|TRBJ2-3|TRBV5-1
TGCGCCAGCAGCTTGAGCGGACCGTCTTCGGATACGCAGTATTTT
CASSLSGPSSDTQYF
>15|TRBD2|-|TRBJ2-7|TRBV30
TGTGCCTGGAGTGCTGGGACTAGCCCTTCGTATGAGCAGTACTTC
CAWSAGTSPSYEQYF
>13|-|-|TRBJ1-2|TRBV9
TGTGCCAGCAGCATGGGACTCCCCTATGGCTACACCTTC
CASSMGLPYGYTF
>14|TRBD1|-|TRBJ2-7|TRBV15
TGTGCCACCGGCTCGGGGACAGGGATCTACGAGCAGTACTTC
CATGSGTGIYEQYF
>11|TRBD2|once|TRBJ2-5|TRBV7-9
TGCCTTGTCGGCGGGAGAGAGACCCAGTACTTC
CLVGGRETQYF
>13|TRBD1|once|TRBJ1-1|TRBV27
TGTGCCAGCAAAGACAGGGCGAGGACTGAAGCTTTCTTT
CASKDRARTEAFF
>14|-|-|TRBJ2-5|TRBV5-1
TGCGCCAGCAGCTTGGGGTCAGGGCAAGAGACCCAGTACTTC
CASSLGSGQETQYF
>15|TRBD2|-|TRBJ2-1|TRBV6-1
TGTGCCAGCAGAGGGACTAGCGGGAGGGCCAATGAGCAGTTCTTC
CASRGTSGRANEQFF
>14|-|-|TRBJ2-3|TRBV30
TGTGCCTGGGTGGGGGCCCGGGCCTCAGATACGCAGTATTTT
CAWVGARASDTQYF
>15|-|-|TRBJ2-7|TRBV6-1
TGTGCCAGCAGCCGCGAGAGGGGGAGCCCGAACGAGCAGTACTTC
CASSRERGSPNEQYF
>14|TRBD2|-|TRBJ2-7|TRBV19
TGTGCCAGTAGTGATAGCGGGGTCTCCTACGAGCAGTACTTC
CASSDSGVSYEQYF
>17|TRBD2|-|TRBJ2-2|TRBV11-2
TGTGCCAGCAGCCCAGGTCCGGGGGGGCCTCAAACCGGGGAGCTGTTTTTT
CASSPGPGGPQTGELFF
>16|TRBD1|once|TRBJ1-2|TRBV15
TGTGCCACCAGCAGAGATTTATCGACAGGGGTGGGAGGCTACACCTTC
CATSRDLSTGVGGYTF
>12|TRBD1|-|TRBJ2-2|TRBV29-1
TGCAGCGTTAGACAGGGGTTGGGGGAGCTGTTTTTT
CSVRQGLGELFF
>15|-|-|TRBJ1-5|TRBV6-6
TGTGCCAGCACCACGACGGGGGGTGCCGATCAGCCCCAGCATTTT
CASTTTGGADQPQHF
>13|-|-|TRBJ1-2|TRBV29-1
TGCAGCGTTGGACAGTCCCGTAACTATGGCTACACCTTC
CSVGQSRNYGYTF
>13|TRBD2|few|TRBJ2-7|TRBV2
TGTGCCAGCGGGAGGGACTCGACCTACGAGCAGTACTTC
CASGRDSTYEQYF
>13|TRBD1|-|TRBJ1-1|TRBV30
TGTGCCTACGGGACAGCTATGAACACTGAAGCTTTCTTT
CAYGTAMNTEAFF
>15|-|-|TRBJ2-1|TRBV9
TGTGCCAGCAGCGTAGGTGAGGGAGCCCCGAATGAGCAGTTCTTC
CASSVGEGAPNEQFF
>12|-|once|TRBJ2-7|TRBV30
TGTGCCTGGAGTGTGTTGAGCCACGAGCAGTACTTC
CAWSVLSHEQYF
>18|-|-|TRBJ2-6|TRBV5-4
TGTGCCAGCAGCGCCCCCCAGGGCGGCGGCTCTGGGGCCAACGTCCTGACTTTC
CASSAPQGGGSGANVLTF
>15|-|-|TRBJ2-2|TRBV10-2
TGCGCCAGCAGTGAGGGGACTTTTAACACCGGGGAGCTGTTTTTT
CASSEGTFNTGELFF
>15|-|-|TRBJ2-1|TRBV5-4
TGTGCCAGCAGCTCTCCGGGAAGAGGGTACAATGAGCAGTTCTTC
CASSSPGRGYNEQFF
>16|TRBD1|-|TRBJ2-7|TRBV7-2
TGTGCCAGCAGCACTAGGGGAGGACAGGGCGGCTACGAGCAGTACTTC
CASSTRGGQGGYEQYF
>19|TRBD1|-|TRBJ2-7|TRBV7-9
TGTGCCAGCAGCCCAGATCCGGGACAGGGGTTCATGGGGACCTACGAGCAGTACTTC
CASSPDPGQGFMGTYEQYF
>14|-|-|TRBJ2-1|TRBV6-4
TGTGCCAGCACCCTAGAAGTAGTAAACAATGAGCAGTTCTTC
CASTLEVVNNEQFF
>14|-|-|TRBJ2-5|TRBV5-4
TGTGCCAGCAGCTTGGTCGGCACGGGGGAGACCCAGTACTTC
CASSLVGTGETQYF